The rows below give T cell receptor beta chains drawn from one sample of a study of T cells in narcolepsy. Clones were read by immunoSEQ multiplex PCR, and TCRdb kept only the in-frame ones, dropping some. The data contain 25,000 to 35,000 clones, about nine tenths of them seen just once; the ten biggest clones take up about 1.3%. The sequenced sample consisted of CD45RA- memory CD4+ T cells from PBMCs. These receptors came from a human donor with narcolepsy. Both conserved end residues are part of each CDR3. The order of the fields is J gene, D gene, clone size, V gene, CDR3 DNA, CDR3 protein. D genes are given only for firm matches. Only some rows state a clone size, as once, few, many or a class for expanded clones.

J gene: TRBJ2-1; D gene: -; clone size: once; V gene: TRBV11-2; CDR3 DNA: TGTGCCAGCAGCTTTCCTTGGACAGACTACAATGAGCAGTTCTTC; CDR3 protein: CASSFPWTDYNEQFF
J gene: TRBJ1-5; D gene: -; clone size: -; V gene: TRBV28; CDR3 DNA: TGTGCCAGCAATACCCAGGGTAATAGCAATCAGCCCCAGCATTTT; CDR3 protein: CASNTQGNSNQPQHF
J gene: TRBJ1-5; D gene: -; clone size: -; V gene: TRBV6-1; CDR3 DNA: TGTGCCAGCAGTGACAGGGGTCGTCAGCCCCAGCATTTT; CDR3 protein: CASSDRGRQPQHF
J gene: TRBJ1-2; D gene: -; clone size: -; V gene: TRBV6-5; CDR3 DNA: TGTGCCAGCAGTGCCACAGATGGCTACACCTTC; CDR3 protein: CASSATDGYTF
J gene: TRBJ2-1; D gene: -; clone size: once; V gene: TRBV11-2; CDR3 DNA: TGTGCCAGCAGCTTAGATCTACGGCAGGGTGAGCAGTTCTTC; CDR3 protein: CASSLDLRQGEQFF
J gene: TRBJ1-1; D gene: -; clone size: -; V gene: TRBV28; CDR3 DNA: TGTGCCAGCAGTGTCCGCCGGGACGAAGCTTTCTTT; CDR3 protein: CASSVRRDEAFF
J gene: TRBJ2-3; D gene: -; clone size: once; V gene: TRBV11-1; CDR3 DNA: TGTGCCAGCAGAGAGGACAGCACAGATACGCAGTATTTT; CDR3 protein: CASREDSTDTQYF
J gene: TRBJ1-5; D gene: -; clone size: -; V gene: TRBV2; CDR3 DNA: TGTGCCAGCAGTGAAGAGGGGGGCGGGCGCAGCAATCAGCCCCAGCATTTT; CDR3 protein: CASSEEGGGRSNQPQHF
J gene: TRBJ2-3; D gene: TRBD2; clone size: -; V gene: TRBV7-2; CDR3 DNA: TGTGCCAGCAGCTACCAGCCCAGCGGGAGAAGAGGCACAGATACGCAGTATTTT; CDR3 protein: CASSYQPSGRRGTDTQYF
J gene: TRBJ2-3; D gene: TRBD2; clone size: -; V gene: TRBV28; CDR3 DNA: TGTGCCAGCAGTGAAACAGTGGGCGGGAGAGGCGCAGATACGCAGTATTTT; CDR3 protein: CASSETVGGRGADTQYF
J gene: TRBJ1-4; D gene: TRBD1; clone size: -; V gene: TRBV18; CDR3 DNA: TGTGCCAGCTCACCCCAACGACAGGGGACTAATGAAAAACTGTTTTTT; CDR3 protein: CASSPQRQGTNEKLFF
J gene: TRBJ2-1; D gene: -; clone size: -; V gene: TRBV19; CDR3 DNA: TGTGCCAGTAAGAGCAGAAACAATGAGCAGTTCTTC; CDR3 protein: CASKSRNNEQFF
J gene: TRBJ2-7; D gene: -; clone size: once; V gene: TRBV7-2; CDR3 DNA: TGTGCCAGCAGCCCCGTGGCAGCCGAAGGTTCCGAGCAGTACTTC; CDR3 protein: CASSPVAAEGSEQYF
J gene: TRBJ1-4; D gene: -; clone size: once; V gene: TRBV4-2; CDR3 DNA: TGTGCCAGCAGCCAAGTGGATGAAAAACTGTTTTTT; CDR3 protein: CASSQVDEKLFF
J gene: TRBJ2-3; D gene: -; clone size: -; V gene: TRBV15; CDR3 DNA: TGTGCCACCAAATCACCCACGGGGGAGGTTTCAGATACGCAGTATTTT; CDR3 protein: CATKSPTGEVSDTQYF
J gene: TRBJ2-7; D gene: -; clone size: -; V gene: TRBV4-1; CDR3 DNA: TGCGCCAGCAGCCAAGAGAGGAAGGCAGGGTTCCACGAGCAGTACTTC; CDR3 protein: CASSQERKAGFHEQYF
J gene: TRBJ2-5; D gene: -; clone size: once; V gene: TRBV6-1; CDR3 DNA: TGTGCCAGCAGTGAAGTCCGGGAGACCCAGTACTTC; CDR3 protein: CASSEVRETQYF
J gene: TRBJ2-1; D gene: TRBD2; clone size: -; V gene: TRBV30; CDR3 DNA: TGTGCCTTCCTAGCGGGGGGGGTAAATGAGCAGTTCTTC; CDR3 protein: CAFLAGGVNEQFF
J gene: TRBJ2-1; D gene: -; clone size: -; V gene: TRBV6-6; CDR3 DNA: TGTGCCAGCAGTTACTCGCAGTCCCGAGGGAAGTTCTTC; CDR3 protein: CASSYSQSRGKFF
J gene: TRBJ1-5; D gene: -; clone size: -; V gene: TRBV6-1; CDR3 DNA: TGTGCCAGCGGAAAAATAGCCCATCAGCCCCAGCATTTT; CDR3 protein: CASGKIAHQPQHF
J gene: TRBJ2-1; D gene: -; clone size: -; V gene: TRBV6-5; CDR3 DNA: TGTGCCAGCAGACTACAGGGTCCCGGTGAGCAGTTCTTC; CDR3 protein: CASRLQGPGEQFF
J gene: TRBJ2-5; D gene: TRBD1; clone size: -; V gene: TRBV7-8; CDR3 DNA: TGTGCCTCACGTTTCGGTCAGGGGGCGAGGCACGAGACCCAGTACTTC; CDR3 protein: CASRFGQGARHETQYF
J gene: TRBJ2-2; D gene: TRBD2; clone size: -; V gene: TRBV5-6; CDR3 DNA: TGTGCCAGCAGCTTGGAGACTAGCGGTACCACCGGGGAGCTGTTTTTT; CDR3 protein: CASSLETSGTTGELFF
J gene: TRBJ2-3; D gene: -; clone size: -; V gene: TRBV9; CDR3 DNA: TGTGCCAGCAGCGTAGATGAGTTCACAGATACGCAGTATTTT; CDR3 protein: CASSVDEFTDTQYF